The text below deals with one T cell receptor (beta chain). V lost 5 bases, J lost 5 bases, and 9 bases lay in between. The CDR3 extends over 13 amino acids. CDR1 SGHNT and CDR2 YENEEA come from the germline V gene. This entry comes from a study of OX40 agonist ivuxolimab in advanced cancers. Method: immunoSEQ multiplex PCR; TCRdb's copy keeps in-frame clones and lacks some. The sample carries about 68,000 clones, approximately 91% recorded once. The chain is built from TRBV11-3 and TRBJ2-2, with D tentatively TRBD2 (5 bases). The TCR comes from an adult with an advanced solid tumor such as melanoma, head and neck, liver or kidney cancer. The starting material was CD4+ or CD8+ T cells sorted from blood, obtained in a trial of the OX40 agonist ivuxolimab. CDR3 in DNA: TGTGCCAGCAGCCCCCGGACTACCGGGGAGCTGTTTTTT. The encoded protein is CASSPRTTGELFF.